The 14 T cell receptor beta chains listed next were all sequenced from one sample in a study of shared clonotypes between healthy human individuals (dated by TCRdb to between 2020 and 2021). CD8 naive samples consisted of CD45RO-negative cells that were positively selected for CCR7, yielding a CD45RA+CCR7+ population without TemRA cells. Library method: the immunoSEQ multiplex PCR assay. TCRdb retrieved this table from immuneACCESS and kept in-frame rearrangements only. Not all clones are present; in checked studies, unresolved V genes account for under half, and no reason is known for the remainder. This sample gives about 2.1 million clones in total; over 85% of them show up just once. Roughly 1.7% of the sample comes from the top ten. The material sequenced was naive CD8+ T cells from PBMCs. The cell subset or site label of this sample denotes: CD45RA+CCR7+. The receptor set was obtained from a man aged 18 to 30 in good health. Some clones in this sample may be carry-over from other donors' samples.

The chain joins TRBV5-1 to TRBJ2-5; no definite D call. V lost 0 bases to trimming and J lost 0 bases, with 6 bases between them. In germline, CDR1 is SGHRS, CDR2 YFSETQ. The CDR3 contains 14 residues. This chain's CDR3 is CASSLAAYQETQYF. CDR3 in DNA: TGCGCCAGCAGCTTGGCGGCTTACCAAGAGACCCAGTACTTC.

V and J are TRBV7-9 and TRBJ1-1; 7 bases align to TRBD1. Germline values: CDR1 SEHNR, CDR2 FQNEAQ (reference sequence). The CDR3 spans 15 residues. Losses at the gene ends were 3 bases for V and 4 bases for J; bases not matched to a gene: 8. The CDR3, as DNA: TGTGCCAGCAGCTTGGGACAGTCGGGGATCACTGAAGCTTTCTTT. Residues: CASSLGQSGITEAFF.

The V call is TRBV27, the J call TRBJ1-2; 9 bases are shared with TRBD1. Germline V gives CDR1 MNHEY, CDR2 SMNVEV (reference sequence). CDR3 size: 14 residues. V dropped 5 bases and J dropped 4; count of bases not matched to a gene: 5. The CDR3: CASSPDRGGYGYTF. For the CDR3, the DNA is TGTGCCAGCAGTCCGGACAGGGGTGGCTATGGCTACACCTTC.

The genes are TRBV9 and TRBJ2-1; D is perhaps TRBD2 (7 bases). The length of the CDR3 is 15 residues. V was cut by 4 bases and J by 7 bases, with 18 bases left in between. Germline V gene data show CDR1 as SGDLS and CDR2 as YYNGEE. The CDR3 reads CASSLGGGPINEQFF. CDR3 coding DNA: TGTGCCAGCAGCTTAGGGGGAGGGCCAATTAATGAGCAGTTCTTC.

This chain connects TRBV5-1 to TRBJ2-5; D not certain. The V and J ends lost 4 bases and 4 bases respectively, with 11 bases between them. The CDR3 totals 13 residues. CDR1 and CDR2 (germline): SGHRS, YFSETQ. The CDR3 region is CASSPAAIETQYF. CDR3 bases: TGCGCCAGCAGCCCCGCAGCGATAGAGACCCAGTACTTC. Supplemented by reference TRBV5-1 and TRBJ2-5, the full variable domain reads KAGVTQTPRYLIKTRGQQVTLSCSPISGHRSVSWYQQTPGQGLQFLFEYFSETQRNKGNFPGRFSGRQFSNSRSEMNVSTLELGDSALYLCASSPAAIETQYFGPGTRLLVL.

The V gene is TRBV11-2, the J gene TRBJ2-3; TRBD1 matches at 9 bases. Germline CDR1 and CDR2: SGHAT and FQNNGV. The CDR3 loop spans 12 amino acids. The V segment lost 5 bases and the J segment 13 bases; nucleotides outside the gene matches: 7. CDR3 coding DNA: TGTGCCAGCAGCCCAAGGGACAGGGATAAGTATTTT. Its protein is CASSPRDRDKYF.

V is TRBV9 and J is TRBJ1-2; 10 bases map to TRBD1. This CDR3 is built from 17 residues. Germline lookup yields CDR1 SGDLS and CDR2 YYNGEE. Trimming at V came to 0 bases and at J to 4 bases, leaving 9 bases not matched to a gene. Written as DNA, the CDR3 is TGTGCCAGCAGCGTAGGACAGGGGGCCTTAGTTGGCTATGGCTACACCTTC. Translation gives CASSVGQGALVGYGYTF.

V usage is TRBV27 and J usage is TRBJ2-3; tentative D call: TRBD1 (6 bases). This CDR3 spans 15 amino acids. The germline CDR1 and CDR2 sequences are MNHEY and SMNVEV (reference sequence). V lost 2 bases and J lost 3, with 12 bases in between. The CDR3 is CASSLIGTQTDTQYF. The CDR3 DNA sequence: TGTGCCAGCAGTTTAATCGGGACACAAACAGATACGCAGTATTTT.

V usage is TRBV11-1 and J usage is TRBJ2-1, with 8 positions matching TRBD2. Germline V gives CDR1 SGHAT, CDR2 FQDESV (reference sequence). Losses at the gene ends were 1 base for V and 4 bases for J; bases not matched to a gene: 6. CDR3 length: 16 amino acids. The CDR3: CASSLVGLEGYNEQFF. Here the CDR3 DNA reads TGTGCCAGCAGCTTAGTGGGACTAGAGGGATACAATGAGCAGTTCTTC.

The rearrangement links TRBV2 to TRBJ2-7; 7 bases map to TRBD1. Trimming took 6 bases from V and 2 from J; bases not matched to a gene: 10. The CDR3 covers 15 residues. The germline V gene encodes CDR1 SNHLY and CDR2 FYNNEI. The DNA of the CDR3 is TGTGCCAGCAGGGGGGACAGTCGGGGTCCCTACGAGCAGTACTTC. Its protein is CASRGDSRGPYEQYF.

This clone was picked up one time. The gene calls are TRBV9 and TRBJ2-7; 7 bases are shared with TRBD2. The germline V gene encodes CDR1 SGDLS and CDR2 YYNGEE. The CDR3 runs 15 residues. J lost 2 bases, V lost 3 bases, and 8 bases had no gene match. The CDR3 DNA reads as TGTGCCAGCAGCGGCACTTCTAGCGGAGCCTACGAGCAGTACTTC. Protein product: CASSGTSSGAYEQYF. The full variable domain, completed using reference TRBV9 and TRBJ2-7, is DSGVTQTPKHLITATGQRVTLRCSPRSGDLSVYWYQQSLDQGLQFLIQYYNGEERAKGNILERFSAQQFPDLHSELNLSSLELGDSALYFCASSGTSSGAYEQYFGPGTRLTVT.

This clone was seen just once. The genes are TRBV4-1 and TRBJ2-7; TRBD1 agrees at 9 bases. The CDR3 is made up of 21 amino acids. Germline V gives CDR1 MGHRA, CDR2 YSYEKL. V lost 0 bases, J lost 0 bases, and 18 bases stayed unmatched. The CDR3 region has the DNA TGCGCCAGCAGCCAAGATGCTGATAGGGACAGGGTTGGGGTATACTCCTACGAGCAGTACTTC. Its translation: CASSQDADRDRVGVYSYEQYF.

This clone occurred once. V usage is TRBV9 and J usage is TRBJ1-2; 7 bases line up with TRBD1. J was trimmed by 4 bases and V by 0 bases; bases with no gene match: 6. The CDR3 runs 15 residues. CDR1 and CDR2 (germline): SGDLS, YYNGEE. The CDR3 coding sequence is TGTGCCAGCAGCGTAGACGGGGGGACAGTCTATGGCTACACCTTC. Translating it yields CASSVDGGTVYGYTF.

The chain is built from TRBV7-6 and TRBJ1-3; no firm D call. Trimming stripped 2 bases from V and 3 bases from J, with 11 bases between. The CDR3 loop spans 15 amino acids. Germline loops: CDR1 SGHVS, CDR2 FNYEAQ. CDR3 residues: CASSLWVANGNTIYF. The CDR3 DNA sequence: TGTGCCAGCAGCTTATGGGTGGCCAATGGAAACACCATATATTTT.